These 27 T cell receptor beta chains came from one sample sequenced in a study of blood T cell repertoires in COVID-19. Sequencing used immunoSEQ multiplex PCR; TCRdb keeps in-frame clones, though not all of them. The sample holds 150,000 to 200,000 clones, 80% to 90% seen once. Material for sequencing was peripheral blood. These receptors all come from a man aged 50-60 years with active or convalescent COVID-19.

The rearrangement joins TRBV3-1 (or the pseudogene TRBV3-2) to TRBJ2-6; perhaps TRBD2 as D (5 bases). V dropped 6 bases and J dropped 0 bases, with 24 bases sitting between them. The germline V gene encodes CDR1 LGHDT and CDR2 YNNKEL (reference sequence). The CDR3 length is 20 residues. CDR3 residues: CASSPRYSREGSSGANVLTF. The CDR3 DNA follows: TGTGCCAGCAGTCCAAGATATAGTCGGGAAGGTAGCTCTGGGGCCAACGTCCTGACTTTC.

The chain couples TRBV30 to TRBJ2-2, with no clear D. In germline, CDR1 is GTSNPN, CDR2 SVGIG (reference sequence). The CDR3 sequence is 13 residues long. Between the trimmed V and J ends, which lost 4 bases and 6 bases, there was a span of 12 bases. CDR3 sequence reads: CAWNTLVAGELFF. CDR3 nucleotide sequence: TGTGCCTGGAATACGTTGGTAGCCGGGGAGCTGTTTTTT.

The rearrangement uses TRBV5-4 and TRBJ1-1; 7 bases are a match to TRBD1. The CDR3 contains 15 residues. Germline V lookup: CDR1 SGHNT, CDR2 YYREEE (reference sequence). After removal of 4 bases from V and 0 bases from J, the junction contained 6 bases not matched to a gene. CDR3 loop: CASSPLTGVNTEAFF. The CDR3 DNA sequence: TGTGCCAGCAGCCCCCTAACAGGGGTGAACACTGAAGCTTTCTTT.

CDR3 sequence reads: CASSEDRVNDEQYF. Written as DNA, the CDR3 is TGCGCCAGCAGTGAGGACAGGGTGAACGACGAGCAGTACTTC. The chain recombines TRBV10-1 with TRBJ2-7; 7 positions match TRBD1. The V segment lost 2 bases and the J segment 5 bases; nucleotides outside the gene matches: 6. CDR3 length: 14 amino acids. Germline CDR1 reads WNHNN; CDR2 reads SYGVQD (reference sequence).

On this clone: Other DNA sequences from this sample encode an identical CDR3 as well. DNA for the CDR3: TGCGCCAGCAGCTCAGGACAGGGGGCTTACGAGCAGTACTTC. Its protein product is CASSSGQGAYEQYF. The rearrangement links TRBV5-1 to TRBJ2-7; 11 bases match TRBD1. The CDR3 spans 14 residues. With V trimmed by 3 bases and J by 4 bases, 3 bases remained unmatched. Germline CDR1 SGHRS, CDR2 YFSETQ.

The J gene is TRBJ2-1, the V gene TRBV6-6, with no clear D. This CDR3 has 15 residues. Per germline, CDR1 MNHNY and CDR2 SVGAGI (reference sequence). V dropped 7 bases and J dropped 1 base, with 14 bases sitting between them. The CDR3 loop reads CASTPITLSYNEQFF. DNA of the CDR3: TGTGCCAGCACTCCTATTACGCTGTCCTACAATGAGCAGTTCTTC.

The CDR3 nucleotides read TGTGCCAGTAGTATCAAATCCTATGGCTACACCTTC. It is translated as CASSIKSYGYTF. This chain uses TRBV19 with TRBJ1-2; no definite D call. The CDR3 length is 12 residues. Trimming shortened V by 3 bases and J by 4 bases, and 6 bases separated the two germline ends. Germline V gives CDR1 LNHDA, CDR2 SQIVND (reference sequence).

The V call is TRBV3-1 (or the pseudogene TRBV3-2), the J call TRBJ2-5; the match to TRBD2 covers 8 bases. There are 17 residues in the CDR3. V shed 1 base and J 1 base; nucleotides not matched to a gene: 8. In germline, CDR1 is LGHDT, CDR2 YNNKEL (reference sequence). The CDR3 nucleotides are TGTGCCAGCAGCCAAGTGGGGAGCGGGAGAACCCAAGAGACCCAGTACTTC. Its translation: CASSQVGSGRTQETQYF.

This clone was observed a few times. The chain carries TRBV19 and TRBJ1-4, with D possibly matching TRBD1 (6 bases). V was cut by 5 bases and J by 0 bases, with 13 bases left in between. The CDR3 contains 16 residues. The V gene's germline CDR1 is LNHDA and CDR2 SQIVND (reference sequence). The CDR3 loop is CASSDGQLPTNEKLFF. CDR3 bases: TGTGCCAGTAGTGATGGACAGCTACCAACTAATGAAAAACTGTTTTTT. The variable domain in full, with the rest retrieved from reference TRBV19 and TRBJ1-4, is DGGITQSPKYLFRKEGQNVTLSCEQNLNHDAMYWYRQDPGQGLRLIYYSQIVNDFQKGDIAEGYSVSREKKESFPLTVTSAQKNPTAFYLCASSDGQLPTNEKLFFGSGTQLSVL.

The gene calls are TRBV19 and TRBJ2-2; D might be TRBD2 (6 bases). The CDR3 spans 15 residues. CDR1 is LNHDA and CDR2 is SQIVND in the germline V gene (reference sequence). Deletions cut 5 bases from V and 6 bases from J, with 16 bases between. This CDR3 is CASSLSGSGSGELFF. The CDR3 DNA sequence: TGTGCCAGTAGTCTTTCCGGGAGCGGGTCCGGGGAGCTGTTTTTT.

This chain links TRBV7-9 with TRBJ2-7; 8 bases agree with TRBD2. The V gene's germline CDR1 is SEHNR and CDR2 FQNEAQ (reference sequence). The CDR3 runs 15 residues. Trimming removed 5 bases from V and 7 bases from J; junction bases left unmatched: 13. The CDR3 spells CASSPLIERGLEQYF. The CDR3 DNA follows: TGTGCCAGCAGCCCCCTGATCGAGCGGGGGTTGGAGCAGTACTTC.

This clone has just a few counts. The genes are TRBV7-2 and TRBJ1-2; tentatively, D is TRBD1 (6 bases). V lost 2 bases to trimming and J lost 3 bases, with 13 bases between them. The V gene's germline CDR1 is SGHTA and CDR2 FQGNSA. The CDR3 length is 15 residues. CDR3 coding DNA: TGTGCCAGCAGCTTATTCGGGACACCCGACTATGGCTACACCTTC. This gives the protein CASSLFGTPDYGYTF.

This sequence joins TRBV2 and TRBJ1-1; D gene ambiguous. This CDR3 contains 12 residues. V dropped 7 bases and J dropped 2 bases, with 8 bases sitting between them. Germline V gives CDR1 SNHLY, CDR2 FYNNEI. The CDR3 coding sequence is TGTGCCAGCAAGAGGTACAACACTGAAGCTTTCTTT. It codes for CASKRYNTEAFF.

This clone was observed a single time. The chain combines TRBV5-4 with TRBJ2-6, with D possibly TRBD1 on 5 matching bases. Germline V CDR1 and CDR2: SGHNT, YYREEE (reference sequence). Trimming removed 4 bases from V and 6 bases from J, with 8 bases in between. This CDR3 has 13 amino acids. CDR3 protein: CASSAREANVLTF. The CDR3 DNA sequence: TGTGCCAGCAGCGCCAGGGAGGCCAACGTCCTGACTTTC.

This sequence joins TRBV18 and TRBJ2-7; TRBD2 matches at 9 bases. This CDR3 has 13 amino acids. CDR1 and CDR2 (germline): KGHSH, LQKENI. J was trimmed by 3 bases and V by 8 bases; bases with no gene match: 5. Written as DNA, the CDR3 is TGTGCCAGCGCTAGCGGGAAGGGCTACGAGCAGTACTTC. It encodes CASASGKGYEQYF. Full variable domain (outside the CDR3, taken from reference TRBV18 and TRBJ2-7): NAGVMQNPRHLVRRRGQEARLRCSPMKGHSHVYWYRQLPEEGLKFMVYLQKENIIDESGMPKERFSAEFPKEGPSILRIQQVVRGDSAAYFCASASGKGYEQYFGPGTRLTVT.

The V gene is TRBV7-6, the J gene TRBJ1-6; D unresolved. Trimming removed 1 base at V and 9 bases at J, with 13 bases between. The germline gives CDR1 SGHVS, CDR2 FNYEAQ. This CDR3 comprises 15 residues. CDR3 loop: CASSLGEGGLSPLHF. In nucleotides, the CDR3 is TGTGCCAGCAGCTTAGGTGAGGGAGGACTTTCACCCCTCCACTTT.

This chain's CDR3 is CASSLHQGSYEQYF. In DNA form, the CDR3 reads TGCGCCAGCAGCTTGCACCAGGGCTCCTACGAGCAGTACTTC. The chain uses TRBV5-1 and TRBJ2-7, with D possibly being TRBD1 (5 bases). The V and J ends lost 1 base and 0 bases respectively, with 8 bases between them. The length of the CDR3 is 14 residues. Germline lookup yields CDR1 SGHRS and CDR2 YFSETQ.

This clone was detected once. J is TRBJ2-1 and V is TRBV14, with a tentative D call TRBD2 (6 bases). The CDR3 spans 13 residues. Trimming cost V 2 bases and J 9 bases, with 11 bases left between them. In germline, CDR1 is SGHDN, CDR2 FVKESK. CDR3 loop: CASSQFVGGEQFF. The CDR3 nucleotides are TGTGCCAGCAGCCAATTCGTCGGGGGTGAGCAGTTCTTC.

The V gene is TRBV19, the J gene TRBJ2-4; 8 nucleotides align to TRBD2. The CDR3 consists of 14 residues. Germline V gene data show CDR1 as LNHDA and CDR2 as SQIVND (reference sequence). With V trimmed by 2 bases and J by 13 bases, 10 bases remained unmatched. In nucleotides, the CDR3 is TGTGCCAGTAGTATACGGGGGGGCAGTCTCACCCAGTACTTC. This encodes CASSIRGGSLTQYF.

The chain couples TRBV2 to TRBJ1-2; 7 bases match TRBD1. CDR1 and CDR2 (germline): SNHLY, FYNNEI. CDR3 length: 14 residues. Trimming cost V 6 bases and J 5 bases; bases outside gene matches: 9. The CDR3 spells CASSREGADYGYTF. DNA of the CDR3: TGTGCCAGCAGCCGGGAGGGGGCAGATTATGGCTACACCTTC.

The CDR3 sequence is CASSLTGAQPQHF. In nucleotides, the CDR3 is TGTGCCAGCAGCTTAACAGGGGCTCAGCCCCAGCATTTT. The chain uses TRBV7-9 and TRBJ1-5; 7 positions agree with TRBD1. This CDR3 region has 13 residues. The junction had 1 base not matched to a gene; V was cut back by 2 bases and J by 6 bases. Germline assignment: CDR1 SEHNR and CDR2 FQNEAQ (reference sequence).

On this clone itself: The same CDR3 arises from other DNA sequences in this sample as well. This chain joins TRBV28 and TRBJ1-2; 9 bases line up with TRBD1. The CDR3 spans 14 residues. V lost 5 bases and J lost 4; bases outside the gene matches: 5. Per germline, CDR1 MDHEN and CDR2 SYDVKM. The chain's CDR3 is CASSPGQGGYGYTF. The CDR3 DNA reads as TGTGCCAGCAGTCCGGGACAGGGCGGCTATGGCTACACCTTC.

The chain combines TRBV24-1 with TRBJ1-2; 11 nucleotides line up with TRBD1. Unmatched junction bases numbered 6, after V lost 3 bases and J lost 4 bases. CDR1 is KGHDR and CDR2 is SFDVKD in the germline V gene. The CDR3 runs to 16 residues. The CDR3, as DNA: TGTGCCACCAGTGATACCTCTGGGACAGGGGGCTATGGCTACACCTTC. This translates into CATSDTSGTGGYGYTF.

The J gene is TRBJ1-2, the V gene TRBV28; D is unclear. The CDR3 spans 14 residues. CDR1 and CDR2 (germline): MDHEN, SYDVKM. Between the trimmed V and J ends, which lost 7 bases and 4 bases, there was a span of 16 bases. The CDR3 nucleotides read TGTGCCAGCACGACCCGAGGGATCGGCTATGGCTACACCTTC. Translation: CASTTRGIGYGYTF.

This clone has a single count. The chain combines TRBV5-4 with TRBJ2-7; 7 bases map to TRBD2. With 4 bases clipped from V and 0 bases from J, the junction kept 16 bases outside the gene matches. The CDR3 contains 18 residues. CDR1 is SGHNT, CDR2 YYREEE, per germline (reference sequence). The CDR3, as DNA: TGTGCCAGCAGCCCTTTTGGCCGACGCGGGAGCGACTCCTACGAGCAGTACTTC. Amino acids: CASSPFGRRGSDSYEQYF. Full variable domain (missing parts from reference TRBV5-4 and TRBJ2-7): ETGVTQSPTHLIKTRGQQVTLRCSSQSGHNTVSWYQQALGQGPQFIFQYYREEENGRGNFPPRFSGLQFPNYSSELNVNALELDDSALYLCASSPFGRRGSDSYEQYFGPGTRLTVT.

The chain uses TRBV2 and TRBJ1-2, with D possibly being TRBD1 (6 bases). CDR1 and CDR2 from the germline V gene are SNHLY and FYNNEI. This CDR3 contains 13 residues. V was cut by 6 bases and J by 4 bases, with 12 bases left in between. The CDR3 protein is CASSQGNGYGYTF. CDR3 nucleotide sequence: TGTGCCAGCAGCCAGGGGAACGGCTATGGCTACACCTTC.

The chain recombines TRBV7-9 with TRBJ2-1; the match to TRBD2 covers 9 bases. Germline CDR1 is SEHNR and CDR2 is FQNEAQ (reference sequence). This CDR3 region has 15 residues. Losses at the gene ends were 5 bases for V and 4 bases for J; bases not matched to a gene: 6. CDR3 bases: TGTGCCAGCAGCCCCAGGACTAGCGCTTACAATGAGCAGTTCTTC. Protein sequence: CASSPRTSAYNEQFF. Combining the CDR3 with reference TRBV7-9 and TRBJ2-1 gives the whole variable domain DTGVSQNPRHKITKRGQNVTFRCDPISEHNRLYWYRQTLGQGPEFLTYFQNEAQLEKSRLLSDRFSAERPKGSFSTLEIQRTEQGDSAMYLCASSPRTSAYNEQFFGPGTRLTVL.